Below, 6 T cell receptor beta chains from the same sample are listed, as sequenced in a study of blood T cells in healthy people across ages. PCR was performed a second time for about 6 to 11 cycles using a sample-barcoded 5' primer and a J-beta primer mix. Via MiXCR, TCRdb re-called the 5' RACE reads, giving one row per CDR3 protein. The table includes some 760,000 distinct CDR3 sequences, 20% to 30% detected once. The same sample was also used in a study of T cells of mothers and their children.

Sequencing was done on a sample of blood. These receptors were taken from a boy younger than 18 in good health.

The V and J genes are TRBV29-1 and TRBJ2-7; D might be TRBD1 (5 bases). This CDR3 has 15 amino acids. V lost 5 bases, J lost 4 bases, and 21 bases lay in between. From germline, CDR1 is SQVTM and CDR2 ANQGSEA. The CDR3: CSVSSAPGKVYEQYF. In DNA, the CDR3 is TGCAGCGTTTCGTCCGCGCCAGGGAAAGTGTACGAGCAGTACTTC.

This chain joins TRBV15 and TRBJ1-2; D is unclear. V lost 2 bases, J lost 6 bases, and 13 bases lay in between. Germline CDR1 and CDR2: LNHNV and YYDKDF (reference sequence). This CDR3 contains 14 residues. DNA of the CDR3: TGTGCCACCAGCAGACAAAGACAAACTCATGGCTACACCTTC. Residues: CATSRQRQTHGYTF.

Here the CDR3 reads CASSPESGVSYEQYF. DNA for the CDR3: TGTGCCAGCAGCCCCGAGAGCGGGGTCTCCTACGAGCAGTACTTC. The rearrangement uses TRBV7-9 and TRBJ2-1; TRBD2 agrees at 7 bases. The assigned J gene may be wrong: the sequence end matches TRBJ2-7 better. Germline values: CDR1 SEHNR, CDR2 FQNEAQ (reference sequence). This CDR3 is 15 amino acids long.

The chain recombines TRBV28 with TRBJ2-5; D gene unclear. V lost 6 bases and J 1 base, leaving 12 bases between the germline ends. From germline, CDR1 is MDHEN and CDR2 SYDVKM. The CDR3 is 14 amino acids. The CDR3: CASRVGPAQETQYF. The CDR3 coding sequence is TGTGCCAGCAGGGTCGGCCCCGCCCAAGAGACCCAGTACTTC.

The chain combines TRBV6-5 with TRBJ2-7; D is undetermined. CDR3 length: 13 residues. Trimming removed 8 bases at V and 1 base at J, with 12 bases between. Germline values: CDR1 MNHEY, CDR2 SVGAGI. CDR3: CASVSAVSYEQYF. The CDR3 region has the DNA TGTGCCAGCGTCTCGGCAGTTTCCTACGAGCAGTACTTC.

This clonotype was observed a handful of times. CDR3 in DNA: TGTGCCAGCAGCTCCCGGACATGGGATAGCACAGATACGCAGTATTTT. As protein: CASSSRTWDSTDTQYF. The chain has TRBV7-9 and TRBJ2-3; D may be TRBD1 (5 bases). CDR3 size: 16 residues. Trimming stripped 4 bases from V and 0 bases from J, with 14 bases between. CDR1 and CDR2 (germline): SEHNR, FQNEAQ (reference sequence).